This T cell receptor beta chain was sequenced during a study of T cells after yellow fever vaccination. This CDR3 is built from 17 residues. Germline CDR1 is SQVTM and CDR2 is ANQGSEA. Losses at the gene ends were 5 bases for V and 2 bases for J; bases not matched to a gene: 11. TCRdb ran MiXCR on the 5' RACE reads and lists one entry per CDR3 protein. The sample holds some 350,000 distinct CDR3 sequences, 11% seen once. Material: PBMCs, obtained on the day of the first yellow fever vaccination. The TCR sequence derives from a man between 18 and 29 years old who received the YFV17D yellow fever vaccine. This chain connects TRBV29-1 to TRBJ2-3; 12 bases fit TRBD2. In DNA form, the CDR3 reads TGCAGCGTTTTGAGGCTAGCGGGGGGGCCTACCACAGATACGCAGTATTTT. This encodes CSVLRLAGGPTTDTQYF.